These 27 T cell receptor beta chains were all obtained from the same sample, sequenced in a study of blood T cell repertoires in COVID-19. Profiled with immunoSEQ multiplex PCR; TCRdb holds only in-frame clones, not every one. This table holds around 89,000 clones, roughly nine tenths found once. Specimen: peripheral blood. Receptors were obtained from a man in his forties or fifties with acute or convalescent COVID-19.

The DNA for the CDR3 is TGTGCCAGCTCGGCAGCGGACACCGGGGAGCTGTTTTTT. Protein product: CASSAADTGELFF. The chain is built from TRBV2 and TRBJ2-2, with D maybe TRBD2 (5 bases). V shed 8 bases and J shed 3 bases, with 10 bases lying between them. Looked up from germline, CDR1 is SNHLY and CDR2 is FYNNEI. The CDR3 consists of 13 residues. Filled out from reference TRBV2 and TRBJ2-2, the complete variable domain reads EPEVTQTPSHQVTQMGQEVILRCVPISNHLYFYWYRQILGQKVEFLVSFYNNEISEKSEIFDDQFSVERPDGSNFTLKIRSTKLEDSAMYFCASSAADTGELFFGEGSRLTVL.

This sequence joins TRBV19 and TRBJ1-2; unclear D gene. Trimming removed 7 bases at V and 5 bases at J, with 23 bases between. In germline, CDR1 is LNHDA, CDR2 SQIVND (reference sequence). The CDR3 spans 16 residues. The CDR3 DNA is TGTGCCAGTAACCAACTTTCGACGGCGACGGGGTATGGCTACACCTTC. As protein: CASNQLSTATGYGYTF.

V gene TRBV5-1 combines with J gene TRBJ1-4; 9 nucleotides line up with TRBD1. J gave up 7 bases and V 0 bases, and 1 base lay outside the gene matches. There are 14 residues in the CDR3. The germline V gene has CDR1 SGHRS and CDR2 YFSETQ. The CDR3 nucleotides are TGCGCCAGCAGCTTGGGACAGGGGGTTGAAAAACTGTTTTTT. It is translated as CASSLGQGVEKLFF.

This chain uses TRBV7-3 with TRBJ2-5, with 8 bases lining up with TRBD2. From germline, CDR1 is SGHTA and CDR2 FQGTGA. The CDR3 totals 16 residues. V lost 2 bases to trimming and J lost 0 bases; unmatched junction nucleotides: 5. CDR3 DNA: TGTGCCAGCAGCTTATCGGGGGGGATGTACCAAGAGACCCAGTACTTC. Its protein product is CASSLSGGMYQETQYF.

CDR3 DNA: TGTGCCAGCAGCTCAAAAGGGTCGGGAAATGAAAAACTGTTTTTT. This codes for CASSSKGSGNEKLFF. J is TRBJ1-4 and V is TRBV27; D ambiguous. V gave up 6 bases and J gave up 5 bases, with 16 bases separating them. The germline CDR1 and CDR2 sequences are MNHEY and SMNVEV (reference sequence). The CDR3 extends over 15 amino acids. Full variable domain (rest looked up from reference TRBV27 and TRBJ1-4): EAQVTQNPRYLITVTGKKLTVTCSQNMNHEYMSWYRQDPGLGLRQIYYSMNVEVTDKGDVPEGYKVSRKEKRNFPLILESPSPNQTSLYFCASSSKGSGNEKLFFGSGTQLSVL.

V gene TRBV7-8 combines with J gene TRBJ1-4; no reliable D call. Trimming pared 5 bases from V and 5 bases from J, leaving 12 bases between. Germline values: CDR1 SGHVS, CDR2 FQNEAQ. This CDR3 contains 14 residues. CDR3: CASSPRTLNEKLFF. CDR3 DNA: TGTGCCAGCAGCCCCCGGACTCTAAATGAAAAACTGTTTTTT.

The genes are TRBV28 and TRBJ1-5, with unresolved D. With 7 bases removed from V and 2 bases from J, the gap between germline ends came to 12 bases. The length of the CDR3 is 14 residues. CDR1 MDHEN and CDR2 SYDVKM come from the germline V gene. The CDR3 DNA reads TGTGCCAGCAAGGAGAGTTGGGGCAATCAGCCCCAGCATTTT. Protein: CASKESWGNQPQHF.

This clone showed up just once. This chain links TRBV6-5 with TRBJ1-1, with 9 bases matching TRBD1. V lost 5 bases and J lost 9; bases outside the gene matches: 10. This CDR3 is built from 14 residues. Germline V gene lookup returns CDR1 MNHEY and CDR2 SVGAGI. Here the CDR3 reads CASSSGTGFGKAFF. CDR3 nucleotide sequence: TGTGCCAGCAGTAGCGGGACAGGGTTTGGAAAAGCTTTCTTT.

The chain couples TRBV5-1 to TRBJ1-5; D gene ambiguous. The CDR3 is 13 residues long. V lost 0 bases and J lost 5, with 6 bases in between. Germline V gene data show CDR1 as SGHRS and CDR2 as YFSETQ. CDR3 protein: CASSLDGYQPQHF. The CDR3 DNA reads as TGCGCCAGCAGCTTGGACGGTTATCAGCCCCAGCATTTT.

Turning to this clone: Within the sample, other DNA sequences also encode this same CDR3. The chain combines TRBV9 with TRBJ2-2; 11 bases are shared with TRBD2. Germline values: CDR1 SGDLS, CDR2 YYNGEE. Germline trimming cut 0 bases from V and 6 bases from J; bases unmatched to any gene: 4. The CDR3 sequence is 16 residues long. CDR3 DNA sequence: TGTGCCAGCAGCGTAGCACTAGCGGGGGCGCCCGGGGAGCTGTTTTTT. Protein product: CASSVALAGAPGELFF.

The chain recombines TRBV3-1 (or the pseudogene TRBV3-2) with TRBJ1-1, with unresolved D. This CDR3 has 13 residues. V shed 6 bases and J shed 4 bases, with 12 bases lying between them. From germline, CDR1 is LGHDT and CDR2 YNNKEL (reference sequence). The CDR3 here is CASSGEQATEAFF. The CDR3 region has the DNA TGTGCCAGCAGTGGGGAGCAGGCCACTGAAGCTTTCTTT.

The CDR3 sequence is CASSLGGRGAYGYTF. The DNA for the CDR3 is TGTGCCAGCAGCTTAGGTGGCAGGGGGGCCTATGGCTACACCTTC. V and J are TRBV11-3 and TRBJ1-2; 7 bases agree with TRBD1. V lost 1 base and J lost 4; bases outside the gene matches: 6. The CDR3 has 15 amino acids. Germline lookup yields CDR1 SGHNT and CDR2 YENEEA.

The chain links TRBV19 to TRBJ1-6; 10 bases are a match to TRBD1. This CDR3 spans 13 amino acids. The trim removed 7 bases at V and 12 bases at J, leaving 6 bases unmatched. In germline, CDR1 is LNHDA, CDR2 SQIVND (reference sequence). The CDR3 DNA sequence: TGTGCCAGTACCGACAGGGGGCGAGGACCCCTCCACTTT. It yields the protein CASTDRGRGPLHF.

The CDR3 region has the DNA TGTGCCAGCAGTGCAGGACAGCCCTCGTACGAGCAGTACGTC. Its protein product is CASSAGQPSYEQYV. The gene calls are TRBV28 and TRBJ2-7, with TRBD1 as a possible D gene (6 bases). The germline CDR1 and CDR2 sequences are MDHEN and SYDVKM. CDR3 length: 14 amino acids. Trimming took 5 bases from V and 4 from J, leaving 15 bases between them.

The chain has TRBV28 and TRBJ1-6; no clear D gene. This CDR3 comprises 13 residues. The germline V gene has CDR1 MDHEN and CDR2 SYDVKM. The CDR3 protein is CATTAVNNSPLHF. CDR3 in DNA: TGTGCTACAACGGCGGTCAATAATTCACCCCTCCACTTT.

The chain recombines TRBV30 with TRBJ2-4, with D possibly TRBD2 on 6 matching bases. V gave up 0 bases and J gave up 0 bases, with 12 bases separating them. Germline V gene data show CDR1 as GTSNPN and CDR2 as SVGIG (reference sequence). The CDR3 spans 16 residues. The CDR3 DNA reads TGTGCCTGGAGTGTACGGGGGAACCTAGCCAAAAACATTCAGTACTTC. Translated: CAWSVRGNLAKNIQYF.

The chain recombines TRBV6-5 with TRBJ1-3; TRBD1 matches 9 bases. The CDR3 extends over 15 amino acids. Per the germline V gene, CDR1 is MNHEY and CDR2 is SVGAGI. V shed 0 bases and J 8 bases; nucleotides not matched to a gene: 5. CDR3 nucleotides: TGTGCCAGCAGTTACTCCGGGACAGGGTCCGACACCATATATTTT. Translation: CASSYSGTGSDTIYF.

The CDR3 spells CAGRTGWTEAFF. CDR3 sequence (DNA): TGTGCCGGAAGGACAGGGTGGACTGAAGCTTTCTTT. The rearrangement uses TRBV30 and TRBJ1-1; 8 bases are shared with TRBD1. CDR1 is GTSNPN, CDR2 SVGIG, per germline (reference sequence). The length of the CDR3 is 12 residues. J was trimmed by 5 bases and V by 8 bases; bases with no gene match: 7.

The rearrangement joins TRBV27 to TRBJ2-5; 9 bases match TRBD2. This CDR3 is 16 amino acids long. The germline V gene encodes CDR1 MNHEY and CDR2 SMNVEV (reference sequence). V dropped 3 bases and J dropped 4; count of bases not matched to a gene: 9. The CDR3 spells CASSFGSGGLIETQYF. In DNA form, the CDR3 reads TGTGCCAGCAGTTTTGGTAGCGGGGGCTTGATAGAGACCCAGTACTTC.

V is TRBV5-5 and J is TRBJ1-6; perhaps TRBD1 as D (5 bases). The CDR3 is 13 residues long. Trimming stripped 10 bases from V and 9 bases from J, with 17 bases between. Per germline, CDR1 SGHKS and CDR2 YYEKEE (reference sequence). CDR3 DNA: TGTGCCTCCCTCACACAGGAAGGTTCACCCCTCCACTTT. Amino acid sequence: CASLTQEGSPLHF.

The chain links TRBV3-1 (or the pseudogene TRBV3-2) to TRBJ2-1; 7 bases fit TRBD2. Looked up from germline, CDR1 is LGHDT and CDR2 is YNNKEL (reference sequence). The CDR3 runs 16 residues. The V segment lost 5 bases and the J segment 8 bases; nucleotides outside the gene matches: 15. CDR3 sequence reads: CASSKRLASGVDEQFF. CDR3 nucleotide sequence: TGTGCCAGCAGCAAACGGCTGGCTAGCGGCGTCGATGAGCAGTTCTTC.

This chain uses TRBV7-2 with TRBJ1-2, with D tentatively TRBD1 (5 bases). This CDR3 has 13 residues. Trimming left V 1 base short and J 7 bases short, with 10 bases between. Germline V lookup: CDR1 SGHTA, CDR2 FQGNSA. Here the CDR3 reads CASSLDPGGGYTF. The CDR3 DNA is TGTGCCAGCAGCTTAGACCCGGGGGGTGGCTACACCTTC. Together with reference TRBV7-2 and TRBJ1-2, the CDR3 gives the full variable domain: GAGVSQSPSNKVTEKGKDVELRCDPISGHTALYWYRQSLGQGLEFLIYFQGNSAPDKSGLPSDRFSAERTGGSVSTLTIQRTQQEDSAVYLCASSLDPGGGYTFGSGTRLTVV.

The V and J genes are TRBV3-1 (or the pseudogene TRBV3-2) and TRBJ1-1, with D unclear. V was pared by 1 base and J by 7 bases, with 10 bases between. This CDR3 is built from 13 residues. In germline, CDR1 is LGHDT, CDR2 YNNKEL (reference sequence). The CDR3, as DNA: TGTGCCAGCAGCCAAGTAGGGAGGATTGAAGCTTTCTTT. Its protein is CASSQVGRIEAFF.

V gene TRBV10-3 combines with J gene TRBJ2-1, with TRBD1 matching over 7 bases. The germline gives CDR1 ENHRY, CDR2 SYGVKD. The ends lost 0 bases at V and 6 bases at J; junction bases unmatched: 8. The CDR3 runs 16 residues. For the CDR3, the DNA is TGTGCCATCAGTGAGTCGGAAACAGGGGTCAGCAATGAGCAGTTCTTC. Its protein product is CAISESETGVSNEQFF.

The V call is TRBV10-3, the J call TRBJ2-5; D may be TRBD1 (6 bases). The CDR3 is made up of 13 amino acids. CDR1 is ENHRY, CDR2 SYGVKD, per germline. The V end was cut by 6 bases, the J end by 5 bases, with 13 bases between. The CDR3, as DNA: TGTGCCATCAGCGTGGGGGCAGGGGAGACCCAGTACTTC. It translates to CAISVGAGETQYF.

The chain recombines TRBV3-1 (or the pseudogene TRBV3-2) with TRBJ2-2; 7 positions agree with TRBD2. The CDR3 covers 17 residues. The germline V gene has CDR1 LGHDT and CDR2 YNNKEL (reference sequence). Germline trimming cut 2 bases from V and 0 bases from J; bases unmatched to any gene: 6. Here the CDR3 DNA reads TGTGCCAGCAGCCAATTAGGGAGCGGGGCGAACACCGGGGAGCTGTTTTTT. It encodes CASSQLGSGANTGELFF.

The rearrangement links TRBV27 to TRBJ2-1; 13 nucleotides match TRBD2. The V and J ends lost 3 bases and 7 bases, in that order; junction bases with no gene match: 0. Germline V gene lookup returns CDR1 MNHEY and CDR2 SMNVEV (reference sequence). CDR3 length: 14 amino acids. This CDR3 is CASSLGLAGNEQFF. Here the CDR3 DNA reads TGTGCCAGCAGTTTGGGACTAGCGGGGAATGAGCAGTTCTTC.